The 20 T cell receptor beta chains below all came from one sample that was sequenced in a study of blood T cell repertoires in COVID-19. Libraries were prepared by immunoSEQ multiplex PCR; TCRdb keeps only in-frame clonotypes and omits some of them. The table has around 210,000 clones, roughly 90% seen once. Sequencing used peripheral blood. These receptors were obtained from a woman in her 70s with acute or convalescent COVID-19.

V usage is TRBV5-1 and J usage is TRBJ2-7; TRBD1 agrees at 8 bases. With V trimmed by 3 bases and J by 4 bases, 3 bases remained unmatched. The CDR3 has 13 amino acids. Looked up from germline, CDR1 is SGHRS and CDR2 is YFSETQ. The CDR3 nucleotides are TGCGCCAGCAGCTCCGGACAGGGTTACGAGCAGTACTTC. Translated: CASSSGQGYEQYF. Looking up the rest from reference TRBV5-1 and TRBJ2-7 gives the full variable domain: KAGVTQTPRYLIKTRGQQVTLSCSPISGHRSVSWYQQTPGQGLQFLFEYFSETQRNKGNFPGRFSGRQFSNSRSEMNVSTLELGDSALYLCASSSGQGYEQYFGPGTRLTVT.

There are a few counts of this clone. This rearrangement joins TRBV6-9 to TRBJ1-5; possible D gene TRBD1, 6 bases. The CDR3 covers 16 residues. CDR1 and CDR2 (germline): MNHGY, SVAAGI. V was pared by 4 bases and J by 0 bases, with 13 bases between. CDR3 sequence: CASSSVEGDSNQPQHF. CDR3 bases: TGTGCCAGCAGTTCCGTTGAGGGGGATAGCAATCAGCCCCAGCATTTT.

As for this clone: At one boundary the junction diverges from the germline segment, which might be a read error. This chain's CDR3 is CASSRDRVGTSKDTQYF. DNA of the CDR3: TGTGCCAGCAGTCGGGACAGGGTAGGGACTAGCAAAGATACGCAGTATTTT. This chain joins TRBV11-2 and TRBJ2-3; D assignment may be TRBD1 or TRBD2 (9 bases each). CDR1 is SGHAT and CDR2 is FQNNGV in the germline V gene. The CDR3 is made up of 17 amino acids.

The chain combines TRBV6-5 with TRBJ1-5; 8 positions agree with TRBD1. Trimming removed 6 bases from V and 1 base from J; junction bases left unmatched: 5. CDR1 is MNHEY and CDR2 is SVGAGI in the germline V gene. The CDR3 has 15 amino acids. The CDR3 region has the DNA TGTGCCAGCAGGGACACAGGGGGAAGCAATCAGCCCCAGCATTTT. This gives the protein CASRDTGGSNQPQHF.

This clone was found once. The chain combines TRBV10-3 with TRBJ2-7; the D is unclear. This CDR3 contains 14 residues. The V gene lost 4 bases and the J gene lost 5 bases, with 15 bases spanning the gap. Germline V CDR1 and CDR2: ENHRY, SYGVKD. CDR3 DNA sequence: TGTGCCATCAGTGGGGCTATGACCTACCACGAGCAGTACTTC. Its translation: CAISGAMTYHEQYF.

This chain links TRBV7-9 with TRBJ1-1; D is undetermined. Trimming took 5 bases from V and 0 from J, leaving 7 bases between them. The CDR3 runs to 13 residues. Germline V gene sequence: CDR1 SEHNR, CDR2 FQNEAQ (reference sequence). The CDR3 region is CASSRAMNTEAFF. For the CDR3, the DNA is TGTGCCAGCAGCAGGGCTATGAACACTGAAGCTTTCTTT.

The CDR3 nucleotides are TGTGCCAGCAGCTTTAGGACAGGGGGGAACACTGAAGCTTTCTTT. It translates to CASSFRTGGNTEAFF. The chain combines TRBV14 with TRBJ1-1, with 10 bases fitting TRBD1. Losses at the gene ends were 5 bases for V and 1 base for J; bases not matched to a gene: 4. Per germline, CDR1 SGHDN and CDR2 FVKESK. The CDR3 loop spans 15 amino acids.

This sequence joins TRBV11-2 and TRBJ2-2; no definite D call. Trimming stripped 2 bases from V and 7 bases from J, with 5 bases between. The CDR3 covers 12 residues. Per the germline V gene, CDR1 is SGHAT and CDR2 is FQNNGV. The CDR3 loop reads CASSLNIGELFF. For the CDR3, the DNA is TGTGCCAGCAGCTTAAATATCGGGGAGCTGTTTTTT.

CDR3 in DNA: TGTGCCAGCAGCTTTGGGGGGGCTAGCGGACAAGAGACCCAGTACTTC. Translated, it gives CASSFGGASGQETQYF. J is TRBJ2-5 and V is TRBV5-4, with TRBD2 as a possible D gene (7 bases). The CDR3 has 16 amino acids. Trimming took off 2 bases at V and 2 bases at J, with 16 bases between the two ends. The germline CDR1 and CDR2 sequences are SGHNT and YYREEE (reference sequence).

The rearrangement joins TRBV7-2 to TRBJ1-1, with D possibly matching TRBD1 (6 bases). V gave up 5 bases and J gave up 7 bases, with 14 bases separating them. CDR3 length equals 13 residues. The V gene's germline CDR1 is SGHTA and CDR2 FQGNSA. This CDR3 is CASSPRGGFEAFF. Here the CDR3 DNA reads TGTGCCAGCAGCCCAAGGGGGGGCTTTGAAGCTTTCTTT.

This clone occurred a few times. The chain recombines TRBV7-3 with TRBJ1-2; 7 bases line up with TRBD1. The CDR3 has 15 amino acids. Germline V gene data show CDR1 as SGHTA and CDR2 as FQGTGA. The V and J ends lost 1 base and 5 bases, in that order; junction bases with no gene match: 7. CDR3 loop: CASSLSDRAVYGYTF. CDR3 nucleotides: TGTGCCAGCAGCTTAAGCGACAGGGCCGTATATGGCTACACCTTC. Full variable domain (outside the CDR3, taken from reference TRBV7-3 and TRBJ1-2): GAGVSQTPSNKVTEKGKYVELRCDPISGHTALYWYRQSLGQGPEFLIYFQGTGAADDSGLPNDRFFAVRPEGSVSTLKIQRTERGDSAVYLCASSLSDRAVYGYTFGSGTRLTVV.

The rearrangement joins TRBV5-1 to TRBJ1-1, with D possibly TRBD1 on 5 matching bases. The CDR3 consists of 14 residues. Germline V gene sequence: CDR1 SGHRS, CDR2 YFSETQ. The V end lost 3 bases, the J end lost 0 bases, and 9 bases lay between the germline ends. CDR3 loop: CASSSQTVNTEAFF. The CDR3 DNA reads as TGCGCCAGCAGCTCGCAGACAGTGAACACTGAAGCTTTCTTT.

The gene calls are TRBV28 and TRBJ1-2, with D possibly TRBD1 on 6 matching bases. The CDR3 has 15 amino acids. Looked up from germline, CDR1 is MDHEN and CDR2 is SYDVKM. Between the trimmed V and J ends, which lost 3 bases and 10 bases, there was a span of 21 bases. Written as DNA, the CDR3 is TGTGCCAGCAGTTTCCCGCGGGGGCGTTTTGCCCACTACACCTTC. This sequence encodes CASSFPRGRFAHYTF.

The rearrangement links TRBV6-4 to TRBJ2-6; 10 bases line up with TRBD1. CDR1 MRHNA and CDR2 SNTAGT come from the germline V gene. CDR3 length: 20 amino acids. J gave up 0 bases and V 3 bases, and 11 bases lay outside the gene matches. CDR3 in amino acids: CASSEGGTGVLSSGANVLTF. CDR3 DNA: TGTGCCAGCAGTGAAGGCGGGACAGGGGTACTTAGCTCTGGGGCCAACGTCCTGACTTTC.

This rearrangement joins TRBV6-2 or TRBV6-3 to TRBJ2-7; D perhaps matches TRBD1 (6 bases). CDR3 length: 12 amino acids. Germline-derived CDR1 and CDR2 are MNHEY and SVGEGT. Trimming removed 2 bases at V and 6 bases at J, with 8 bases between. The CDR3 bases are TGTGCCAGCAGTTACGTGGGGGCCGAGCAGTACTTC. This encodes CASSYVGAEQYF.

This clone has just a few counts. The rearrangement uses TRBV6-2 or TRBV6-3 and TRBJ2-7; 9 nucleotides line up with TRBD1. The junction had 6 bases not matched to a gene; V was cut back by 6 bases and J by 6 bases. The CDR3 totals 13 residues. Per germline, CDR1 MNHEY and CDR2 SVGEGT. The CDR3 DNA reads as TGTGCCAGCAGCCACCGGGACAGGGCCGAGCAGTACTTC. Translating gives CASSHRDRAEQYF.

This chain uses TRBV11-3 with TRBJ2-5, with 9 bases aligning to TRBD2. V trimming: 3 bases; J trimming: 4 bases; junction bases outside the gene matches: 6. This CDR3 has 15 amino acids. CDR1 is SGHNT and CDR2 is YENEEA in the germline V gene. The CDR3 coding sequence is TGTGCCAGCAGCTTCTTAGCGGGAGAGGGAGAGACCCAGTACTTC. Translation gives CASSFLAGEGETQYF.

The chain employs TRBV19 and TRBJ1-3; TRBD1 agrees at 9 bases. J gave up 4 bases and V 10 bases, and 8 bases lay outside the gene matches. Germline lookup yields CDR1 LNHDA and CDR2 SQIVND (reference sequence). CDR3 length: 14 amino acids. In DNA, the CDR3 is TGTGCCACCAAGGACAGGGGCGCCGGAAACACCATATATTTT. Translation: CATKDRGAGNTIYF. The entire variable domain, with the rest obtained from reference TRBV19 and TRBJ1-3, is as follows: DGGITQSPKYLFRKEGQNVTLSCEQNLNHDAMYWYRQDPGQGLRLIYYSQIVNDFQKGDIAEGYSVSREKKESFPLTVTSAQKNPTAFYLCATKDRGAGNTIYFGEGSWLTVV.

The chain recombines TRBV27 with TRBJ1-2; D remains unclear. This CDR3 is 13 amino acids long. The V and J ends lost 9 bases and 2 bases respectively, with 13 bases between them. Looked up from germline, CDR1 is MNHEY and CDR2 is SMNVEV (reference sequence). The CDR3 region has the DNA TGTGCCAGTAGGCCAGGCCCAAACTATGGCTACACCTTC. Translated: CASRPGPNYGYTF.

This chain uses TRBV11-3 with TRBJ1-1, with TRBD1 matching over 7 bases. V shed 5 bases, J shed 11 bases, and the junction held 8 bases outside the gene matches. In germline, CDR1 is SGHNT, CDR2 YENEEA. The CDR3 extends over 12 amino acids. This CDR3 is CASSTRDSPAFF. The DNA of the CDR3 is TGTGCCAGCAGCACCCGGGACAGCCCCGCTTTCTTT.